These 23 T cell receptor beta chains were all obtained from the same sample, sequenced in a study of beta chain features in type 1 diabetes. Reverse transcribing all isolated RNA meant expressed TCRB transcripts were sequenced. Using immunoSEQ multiplex PCR, the repertoire was profiled, and TCRdb retains in-frame clones only, with some absent. The sample records around 450,000 clones, 11% being singletons. Sequencing was done on a sample of naive CD4+ T cells from blood. The receptors were gathered from a woman aged 18-30 years in good health.

This clone has a handful of counts. V and J are TRBV29-1 and TRBJ1-2; 9 bases map to TRBD1. Trimming removed 3 bases from V and 4 bases from J; junction bases left unmatched: 6. Germline CDR1 reads SQVTM; CDR2 reads ANQGSEA. This CDR3 spans 14 amino acids. CDR3 protein: CSVDRDREGYGYTF. In nucleotides, the CDR3 is TGCAGCGTTGATAGGGACAGGGAGGGCTATGGCTACACCTTC.

This chain uses TRBV18 with TRBJ1-2; unclear D gene. Germline V gene sequence: CDR1 KGHSH, CDR2 LQKENI. Trimming removed 1 base at V and 3 bases at J, with 6 bases between. The CDR3 extends over 13 amino acids. The DNA of the CDR3 is TGTGCCAGCTCACCACAGGACTACTATGGCTACACCTTC. Its protein product is CASSPQDYYGYTF. The variable domain in full, with the rest retrieved from reference TRBV18 and TRBJ1-2, is NAGVMQNPRHLVRRRGQEARLRCSPMKGHSHVYWYRQLPEEGLKFMVYLQKENIIDESGMPKERFSAEFPKEGPSILRIQQVVRGDSAAYFCASSPQDYYGYTFGSGTRLTVV.

A remark on this clone: Compared with germline, one end of the junction differs, possibly owing to a read error. At the DNA level, this CDR3 is encoded by other sequences in the same sample as well. The rearrangement uses TRBV13 and TRBJ2-1; D ambiguous. In germline, CDR1 is PRHDT, CDR2 FYEKMQ (reference sequence). This CDR3 comprises 12 residues. The CDR3 region has the DNA TGTGCCAGCAGCCTAGGGTACAATGAGCAGTTCTTC. It yields the protein CASSLGYNEQFF.

The chain links TRBV9 to TRBJ1-2; TRBD1 might be the D (5 bases). V shed 4 bases and J shed 2 bases, with 15 bases lying between them. There are 15 residues in the CDR3. Germline lookup yields CDR1 SGDLS and CDR2 YYNGEE. CDR3 coding DNA: TGTGCCAGCAGCCCCAGAGGGGCAGGAAACTATGGCTACACCTTC. Its translation: CASSPRGAGNYGYTF. Variable domain in full (rest from reference TRBV9 and TRBJ1-2): DSGVTQTPKHLITATGQRVTLRCSPRSGDLSVYWYQQSLDQGLQFLIQYYNGEERAKGNILERFSAQQFPDLHSELNLSSLELGDSALYFCASSPRGAGNYGYTFGSGTRLTVV.

This clone appeared a few times. The chain links TRBV25-1 to TRBJ1-2; D is unresolved. The V end was cut by 3 bases, the J end by 4 bases, with 12 bases between. CDR3 length: 14 residues. Looked up from germline, CDR1 is MGHDK and CDR2 is SYGVNS. In nucleotides, the CDR3 is TGTGCCAGCAGTGATTTTGGCGGTACCTATGGCTACACCTTC. This sequence encodes CASSDFGGTYGYTF.

The V gene is TRBV7-9, the J gene TRBJ1-4, with D perhaps matching TRBD1 (6 bases). This CDR3 has 15 amino acids. Trimming removed 7 bases from V and 3 bases from J, with 15 bases in between. In germline, CDR1 is SEHNR, CDR2 FQNEAQ (reference sequence). CDR3 loop: CASTHSGQPNEKLFF. DNA of the CDR3: TGTGCCAGCACCCACTCAGGACAGCCTAATGAAAAACTGTTTTTT.

This chain joins TRBV6-6 and TRBJ2-2, with 11 bases identical to TRBD1. Trimming took 5 bases from V and 7 from J; bases not matched to a gene: 9. Germline V gives CDR1 MNHNY, CDR2 SVGAGI (reference sequence). The length of the CDR3 is 16 residues. This CDR3 is CASSRGQGAGNGELFF. CDR3 in DNA: TGTGCCAGCAGTCGTGGACAGGGGGCTGGTAACGGGGAGCTGTTTTTT.

This clone was observed a handful of times. The rearrangement joins TRBV19 to TRBJ2-4; no reliable D call. Germline-derived CDR1 and CDR2 are LNHDA and SQIVND (reference sequence). The V and J ends lost 0 bases and 10 bases respectively, with 16 bases between them. The CDR3 consists of 15 residues. The CDR3: CASSIDRTPQRIQYF. Written as DNA, the CDR3 is TGTGCCAGTAGTATAGACCGGACCCCCCAACGGATTCAGTACTTC.

This clone has more than one count but fewer than ten. The chain recombines TRBV2 with TRBJ1-3, with 7 bases fitting TRBD1. The V and J ends lost 6 bases and 0 bases, in that order; junction bases with no gene match: 5. The CDR3 has 15 residues. Germline CDR1 is SNHLY and CDR2 is FYNNEI. CDR3 loop: CASRTGRGSGNTIYF. CDR3 DNA: TGTGCCAGCAGGACAGGGCGCGGCTCTGGAAACACCATATATTTT.

This clone has just one count. One junction end does not reproduce the germline sequence, and a read error may be involved. The rearrangement links TRBV7-2 to TRBJ1-3, with D unresolved. Germline V gene data show CDR1 as SGHTA and CDR2 as FQGNSA. The CDR3 consists of 13 residues. CDR3 coding DNA: TGTGACAGCAGCAGCGAACCCGGAAACACCATATATTTT. It encodes CDSSSEPGNTIYF.

Concerning this clone itself: One end of the junction varies from germline; a read error may be responsible. The same CDR3 can be traced to other DNA sequences in this sample. The V call is TRBV7-9, the J call TRBJ2-3; TRBD2 is a possible D gene (6 bases). Germline V gives CDR1 SEHNR, CDR2 FQNEAQ (reference sequence). The CDR3 length is 11 residues. CDR3 loop: CASSLADTQYF. The CDR3 nucleotides are TGTGCCAGCAGCCTAGCGGATACGCAGTATTTT.

In this sample, this clone turned up a few times. This sequence joins TRBV19 and TRBJ1-5, with D uncertain. CDR3 length: 12 residues. Germline CDR1 is LNHDA and CDR2 is SQIVND (reference sequence). V lost 6 bases and J lost 6, with 9 bases in between. The CDR3 loop is CASSQRGQPQHF. CDR3 DNA sequence: TGTGCCAGTAGCCAGCGGGGTCAGCCCCAGCATTTT.

This clone was counted a few times. The rearrangement joins TRBV4-2 to TRBJ1-1, with unresolved D. Germline V lookup: CDR1 LGHNA, CDR2 YNFKEQ. Trimming pared 0 bases from V and 7 bases from J, leaving 15 bases between. The CDR3 loop spans 15 amino acids. The CDR3 reads CASSQDRYRRSEAFF. The CDR3 bases are TGTGCCAGCAGCCAAGATCGATACAGAAGAAGTGAAGCTTTCTTT.

This clone was observed a handful of times. J is TRBJ2-5 and V is TRBV7-6; D perhaps matches TRBD2 (5 bases). Germline V gene sequence: CDR1 SGHVS, CDR2 FNYEAQ. The CDR3 extends over 13 amino acids. Trimming stripped 2 bases from V and 4 bases from J, with 8 bases between. The CDR3: CASSLSRGETQYF. CDR3 in DNA: TGTGCCAGCAGCTTATCTCGGGGAGAGACCCAGTACTTC. The variable domain in full, with the rest retrieved from reference TRBV7-6 and TRBJ2-5, is GAGVSQSPRYKVTKRGQDVALRCDPISGHVSLYWYRQALGQGPEFLTYFNYEAQQDKSGLPNDRFSAERPEGSISTLTIQRTEQRDSAMYRCASSLSRGETQYFGPGTRLLVL.

This clone has just a few counts. This chain connects TRBV7-9 to TRBJ2-7, with unresolved D. The CDR3 is 13 residues long. Trimming pared 7 bases from V and 4 bases from J, leaving 14 bases between. Germline loops: CDR1 SEHNR, CDR2 FQNEAQ (reference sequence). In DNA form, the CDR3 reads TGTGCCAGCAAAGGACCTTCGAGGTACGAGCAGTACTTC. This gives the protein CASKGPSRYEQYF.

This clone was seen more than once but under ten times. The chain has TRBV15 and TRBJ2-4; TRBD2 matches 11 bases. In germline, CDR1 is LNHNV, CDR2 YYDKDF (reference sequence). The CDR3 covers 13 residues. After removal of 3 bases from V and 15 bases from J, the junction contained 7 bases not matched to a gene. CDR3 residues: CATSSKLAGDPYF. CDR3 sequence (DNA): TGTGCCACCAGCAGCAAACTAGCGGGAGATCCGTACTTC.

The genes are TRBV5-4 and TRBJ2-5; 7 positions match TRBD2. Trimming cost V 1 base and J 2 bases; bases outside gene matches: 2. The CDR3 length is 14 residues. Germline V gene lookup returns CDR1 SGHNT and CDR2 YYREEE (reference sequence). The CDR3 region has the DNA TGTGCCAGCAGCTTGTCTAGCGGTCAAGAGACCCAGTACTTC. This translates into CASSLSSGQETQYF.

The rearrangement joins TRBV7-3 to TRBJ2-2; TRBD2 is a possible D gene (5 bases). This CDR3 region has 13 residues. The ends were cut back, 5 bases at V and 9 bases at J, with 13 bases in the middle. Germline-derived CDR1 and CDR2 are SGHTA and FQGTGA. CDR3 in amino acids: CASSGGPPRELFF. The DNA for the CDR3 is TGTGCCAGCAGCGGAGGACCACCTAGGGAGCTGTTTTTT.

The V and J genes are TRBV5-8 and TRBJ1-5; D unclear. V was clipped by 4 bases and J by 5 bases, with 7 bases between them. In germline, CDR1 is SGHTS, CDR2 YDEGEE. The CDR3 spans 12 residues. CDR3 loop: CASSVTHQPQHF. DNA of the CDR3: TGTGCCAGCAGCGTGACGCATCAGCCCCAGCATTTT.

This chain connects TRBV5-1 to TRBJ2-2; no firm D call. With 7 bases removed from V and 3 bases from J, the gap between germline ends came to 13 bases. Germline V CDR1 and CDR2: SGHRS, YFSETQ. The CDR3 length is 14 residues. The CDR3 DNA follows: TGCGCCAGCGCCGTCCGATGGGACACCGGGGAGCTGTTTTTT. Translated, it gives CASAVRWDTGELFF.

There are a few counts of this clone. The identical CDR3 is also encoded by other nucleotide sequences in the sample. V is TRBV9 and J is TRBJ2-5, with TRBD2 matching over 8 bases. Germline V gene data show CDR1 as SGDLS and CDR2 as YYNGEE. With V trimmed by 4 bases and J by 1 base, 15 bases remained unmatched. The CDR3 sequence is 18 residues long. In nucleotides, the CDR3 is TGTGCCAGCAGCCCCCGACCCGGGCTAGCGGGTACCCAAGAGACCCAGTACTTC. It is translated as CASSPRPGLAGTQETQYF. Variable domain in full (rest from reference TRBV9 and TRBJ2-5): DSGVTQTPKHLITATGQRVTLRCSPRSGDLSVYWYQQSLDQGLQFLIQYYNGEERAKGNILERFSAQQFPDLHSELNLSSLELGDSALYFCASSPRPGLAGTQETQYFGPGTRLLVL.

Many counts were recorded for this clone. The chain combines TRBV25-1 with TRBJ2-3; D gene uncertain. Trimming removed 4 bases at V and 0 bases at J, with 11 bases between. CDR3 length: 15 residues. Per the germline V gene, CDR1 is MGHDK and CDR2 is SYGVNS. The CDR3 reads CASSANSRSTDTQYF. The CDR3 DNA reads as TGTGCCAGCAGTGCCAACAGCCGTAGCACAGATACGCAGTATTTT.

The chain recombines TRBV18 with TRBJ2-5; D is ambiguous. Germline CDR1 KGHSH, CDR2 LQKENI. This CDR3 contains 13 residues. V was clipped by 6 bases and J by 4 bases, with 12 bases between them. This chain's CDR3 is CASSLSQPETQYF. The CDR3 DNA sequence: TGTGCCAGCTCCCTCAGCCAGCCAGAGACCCAGTACTTC.